Here is one T cell receptor beta chain with its context. It was with a sample-barcoded 5' primer and a J-beta primer mix that a second PCR of roughly 7 to 12 cycles was run. Tagging of each cDNA molecule was performed by a template-switch adaptor with 12 random nucleotides. TCRdb used MiXCR to reprocess the 5' RACE reads, holding one entry per CDR3 protein. There are hundreds of thousands of distinct CDR3 sequences in the sample; 45% to 50% occur only once, and 30% to 40% lies in the top ten. These data originate in a study of blood T cells in healthy people across ages. Material for sequencing was blood. The receptor comes from a woman aged 60 to 75 in good health.

The chain's CDR3 is CASSSSTGGGSDTQYF. The CDR3 coding sequence is TGTGCCAGCTCATCTTCGACAGGGGGCGGTTCAGATACGCAGTATTTT. This rearrangement joins TRBV18 to TRBJ2-3; 10 positions match TRBD1. V was clipped by 5 bases and J by 4 bases; unmatched bases: 9. Germline CDR1 and CDR2: KGHSH and LQKENI. This CDR3 spans 16 amino acids.